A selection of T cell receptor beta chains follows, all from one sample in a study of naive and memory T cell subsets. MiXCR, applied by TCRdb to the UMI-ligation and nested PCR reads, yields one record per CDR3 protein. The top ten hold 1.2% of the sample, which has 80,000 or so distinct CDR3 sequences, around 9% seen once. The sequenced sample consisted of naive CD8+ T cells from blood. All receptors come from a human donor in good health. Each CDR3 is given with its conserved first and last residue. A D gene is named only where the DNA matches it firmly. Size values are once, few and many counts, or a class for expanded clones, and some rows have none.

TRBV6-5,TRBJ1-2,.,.,CASSPGTYGYTF,TGTGCCAGCAGCCCGGGGACCTATGGCTACACCTTC
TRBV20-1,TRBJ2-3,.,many,CSAREAHADTQYF,TGCAGTGCTAGAGAGGCGCATGCAGATACGCAGTATTTT
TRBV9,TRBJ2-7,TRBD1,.,CASSVSGQGSEQYF,TGTGCCAGCAGCGTATCGGGACAGGGTAGCGAGCAGTACTTC
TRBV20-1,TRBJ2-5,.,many,CSATQETQETQYF,TGCAGTGCCACACAGGAGACCCAAGAGACCCAGTACTTC
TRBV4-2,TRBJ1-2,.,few,CASSQTPKQGYYGYTF,TGTGCCAGCAGCCAGACCCCAAAGCAGGGGTACTATGGCTACACCTTC
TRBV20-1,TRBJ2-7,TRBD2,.,CSARDRDSGTSSYEQYF,TGCAGTGCTAGAGATCGGGATAGCGGGACGAGCTCCTACGAGCAGTACTTC
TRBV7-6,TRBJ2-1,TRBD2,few,CASSLYTGLAGGRVYNEQFF,TGTGCCAGCAGCTTATACACGGGACTAGCAGGGGGGAGGGTCTACAATGAGCAGTTCTTC
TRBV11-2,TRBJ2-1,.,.,CASSPRGSTYNEQFF,TGTGCCAGCAGTCCGAGGGGGAGCACCTACAATGAGCAGTTCTTC
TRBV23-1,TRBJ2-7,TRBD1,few,CASSHSKRGDRGAYEQYF,TGCGCCAGCAGTCACTCCAAGCGGGGGGACAGGGGGGCCTACGAGCAGTACTTC
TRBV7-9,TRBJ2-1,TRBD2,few,CASSLTAGGPIGEQFF,TGTGCCAGCAGCTTAACAGCGGGAGGGCCCATTGGTGAGCAGTTCTTC
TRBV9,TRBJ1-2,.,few,CASSTRRGYTF,TGTGCCAGCAGCACGCGCCGGGGCTACACCTTC
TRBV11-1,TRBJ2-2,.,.,CASSLAGVRELFF,TGTGCCAGCAGCTTAGCGGGAGTCCGGGAGCTGTTTTTT
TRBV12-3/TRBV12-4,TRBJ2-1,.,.,CASSNENTYNEQFF,TGTGCCAGCAGTAACGAGAACACATACAATGAGCAGTTCTTC
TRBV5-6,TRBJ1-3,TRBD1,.,CASRGQYSGNTIYF,TGTGCCAGCAGGGGACAGTACTCTGGAAACACCATATATTTT
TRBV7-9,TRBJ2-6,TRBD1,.,CASSAGTDSGANVLTF,TGTGCCAGCAGTGCCGGGACAGACTCTGGGGCCAACGTCCTGACTTTC
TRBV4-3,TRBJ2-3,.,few,CASSQGGITTDTQYF,TGCGCCAGCAGCCAAGGAGGTATTACCACAGATACGCAGTATTTT
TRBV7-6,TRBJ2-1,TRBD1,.,CASSSVGGTGGRDEQFF,TGTGCCAGCAGCTCCGTCGGCGGGACAGGGGGCCGGGATGAGCAGTTCTTC
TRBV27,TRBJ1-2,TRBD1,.,CASSLSAGGDYGYTF,TGTGCCAGCAGTTTATCGGCAGGGGGCGACTATGGCTACACCTTC
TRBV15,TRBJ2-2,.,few,CATSSDRGKDTGELFF,TGTGCCACCAGCAGCGATCGGGGGAAGGACACCGGGGAGCTGTTTTTT
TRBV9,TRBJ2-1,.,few,CASSVGRGYSYNEQFF,TGTGCCAGCAGCGTAGGTAGGGGCTACTCCTACAATGAGCAGTTCTTC
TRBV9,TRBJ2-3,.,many,CASSGADTQYF,TGTGCCAGCAGCGGCGCAGATACGCAGTATTTT
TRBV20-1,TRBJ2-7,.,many,CSARDGSGAYSYEQYF,TGCAGTGCTAGAGATGGAAGCGGAGCCTACTCCTACGAGCAGTACTTC
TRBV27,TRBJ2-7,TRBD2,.,CASGIGLAGGSEQYF,TGTGCCAGCGGGATTGGGCTAGCGGGGGGTAGCGAGCAGTACTTC
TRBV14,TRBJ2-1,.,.,CASSQELAWSGEQFF,TGTGCCAGCAGCCAAGAACTCGCTTGGAGTGGGGAGCAGTTCTTC
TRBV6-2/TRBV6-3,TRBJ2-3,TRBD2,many,CASSYRLAGGPGDTQYF,TGTGCCAGCAGTTATCGACTAGCGGGAGGGCCAGGAGATACGCAGTATTTT
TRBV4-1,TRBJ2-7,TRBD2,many,CASSQDTSGRAGEQYF,TGCGCCAGCAGCCAAGATACTAGCGGGAGGGCCGGGGAGCAGTACTTC
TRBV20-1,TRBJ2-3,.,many,CSASRQTDF,TGCAGTGCTTCCCGACAGACCGACTTT
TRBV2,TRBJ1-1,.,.,CASRRTASAFF,TGTGCCAGCAGGAGGACGGCGTCAGCTTTCTTT
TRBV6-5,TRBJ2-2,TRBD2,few,CASSSLFREGRWTGELFF,TGTGCCAGCAGCAGCCTGTTTCGGGAGGGCCGTTGGACCGGGGAGCTGTTTTTT
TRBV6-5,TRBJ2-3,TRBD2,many,CASSPHPGASGSRTDTQYF,TGTGCCAGCAGTCCGCACCCCGGGGCTAGCGGGAGTCGGACAGATACGCAGTATTTT
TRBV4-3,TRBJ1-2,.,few,CASSQDPTGSYGYTF,TGCGCCAGCAGCCAAGACCCAACAGGGTCCTATGGCTACACCTTC
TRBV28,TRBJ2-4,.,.,CASSRRSGAKNIQYF,TGTGCCAGCAGTCGGAGAAGTGGGGCCAAAAACATTCAGTACTTC
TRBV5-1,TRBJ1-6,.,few,CASSLFRGWWNSPLHF,TGCGCCAGCAGCTTGTTCAGGGGCTGGTGGAATTCACCCCTCCACTTT
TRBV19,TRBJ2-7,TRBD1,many,CASSIRTGNSREQYF,TGTGCCAGTAGTATACGGACAGGGAATTCGCGTGAGCAGTACTTC
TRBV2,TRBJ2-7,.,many,CASISLDYEQYF,TGTGCCAGCATTAGTCTTGACTACGAGCAGTACTTC
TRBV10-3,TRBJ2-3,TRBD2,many,CATMSVASGSTDTQYF,TGTGCCACCATGAGCGTGGCTAGCGGGAGTACAGATACGCAGTATTTT
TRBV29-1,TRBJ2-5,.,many,CSVRDLVYQETQYF,TGCAGCGTTCGGGACCTGGTGTACCAAGAGACCCAGTACTTC
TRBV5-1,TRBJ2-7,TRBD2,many,CASSLVSGSPTGQYF,TGCGCCAGCAGCTTGGTTAGCGGGAGCCCTACCGGGCAGTACTTC
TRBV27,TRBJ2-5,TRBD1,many,CASSPGGLYQETQYF,TGTGCCAGCAGTCCAGGGGGCCTGTACCAAGAGACCCAGTACTTC
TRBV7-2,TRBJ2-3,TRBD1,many,CASSLNRGPTDTQYF,TGTGCCAGCAGCCTCAACAGGGGTCCCACAGATACGCAGTATTTT
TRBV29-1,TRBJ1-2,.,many,CSVESGYGYTF,TGCAGCGTTGAGTCAGGGTATGGCTACACCTTC
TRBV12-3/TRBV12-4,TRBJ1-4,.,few,CASTYSSRWRNEKLFF,TGTGCCAGCACCTACTCTTCGCGGTGGAGAAATGAAAAACTGTTTTTT
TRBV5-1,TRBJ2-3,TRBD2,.,CASSLPRRLAGFTDTQYF,TGCGCCAGCAGCTTGCCCCGCAGGCTAGCGGGGTTCACAGATACGCAGTATTTT
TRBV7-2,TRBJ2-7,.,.,CASSFMERPNYEQYF,TGTGCCAGCAGCTTTATGGAGCGCCCGAACTACGAGCAGTACTTC
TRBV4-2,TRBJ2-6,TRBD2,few,CASSQEGGGTGANVLTF,TGTGCCAGCAGCCAAGAAGGCGGGGGGACTGGGGCCAACGTCCTGACTTTC
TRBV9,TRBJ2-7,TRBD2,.,CASSSGTSGVLEQYF,TGTGCCAGCAGCTCGGGGACTAGCGGGGTCTTGGAGCAGTACTTC
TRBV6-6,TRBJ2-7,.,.,CASSYSRAGIVHEQYF,TGTGCCAGCAGTTACTCTAGGGCAGGGATTGTCCACGAGCAGTACTTC
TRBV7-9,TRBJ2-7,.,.,CTSSHVDGTYEQYF,TGTACCAGCAGCCACGTGGACGGTACCTACGAGCAGTACTTC
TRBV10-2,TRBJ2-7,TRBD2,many,CASSVAGGQGEQYF,TGCGCCAGCAGTGTAGCGGGAGGCCAGGGAGAGCAGTACTTC
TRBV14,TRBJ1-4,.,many,CASSQDSFEKLFF,TGTGCCAGCAGCCAAGATTCATTTGAAAAACTGTTTTTT